One and the same sample provided the 24 T cell receptor beta chains below, sequenced in a study of blood T cell repertoires in COVID-19. Clones were sequenced by immunoSEQ multiplex PCR, and TCRdb holds only the in-frame ones, with some missing. This table has about 300,000 clones, around 90% appearing once. Sequencing input: PBMCs or T cells enriched from blood (not recorded which). These receptors were collected from a woman younger than 45 who had recovered from COVID-19.

This clone was seen only once. The CDR3 is CASSAVGANYGYTF. The DNA for the CDR3 is TGTGCCAGCAGCGCCGTGGGGGCAAACTATGGCTACACCTTC. The chain is built from TRBV6-5 and TRBJ1-2; the D gene is possibly TRBD1 (6 bases). Trimming removed 6 bases from V and 2 bases from J, with 13 bases in between. Germline V gives CDR1 MNHEY, CDR2 SVGAGI. CDR3 length: 14 residues.

Here the CDR3 DNA reads TGTGCCACCGCCGGCCAGGGAGGCACCGGGGAGCTGTTTTTT. Amino acids: CATAGQGGTGELFF. The chain links TRBV18 to TRBJ2-2, with D tentatively TRBD2 (6 bases). Germline CDR1 is KGHSH and CDR2 is LQKENI. This CDR3 comprises 14 residues. V shed 10 bases and J shed 4 bases, with 16 bases lying between them.

The table lists this clone with a count of one. The genes are TRBV24-1 and TRBJ2-3; D remains unclear. The CDR3 is made up of 15 amino acids. V lost 3 bases and J lost 0, with 9 bases in between. Germline values: CDR1 KGHDR, CDR2 SFDVKD. The CDR3 DNA reads TGTGCCACCAGTGATCCGACTGCTAGCACAGATACGCAGTATTTT. This encodes CATSDPTASTDTQYF.

V usage is TRBV5-4 and J usage is TRBJ1-3, with TRBD1 matching 9 bases. V shed 4 bases, J shed 4 bases, and the junction held 9 bases outside the gene matches. The CDR3 has 16 amino acids. CDR1 and CDR2 (germline): SGHNT, YYREEE (reference sequence). CDR3 sequence: CASSRSTGGIGNTIYF. The CDR3 DNA reads as TGTGCCAGCAGCCGTTCCACAGGGGGCATCGGAAACACCATATATTTT.

This chain links TRBV10-3 with TRBJ1-5; no clear D. V lost 5 bases and J 5 bases, leaving 7 bases between the germline ends. This CDR3 is built from 12 residues. Per the germline V gene, CDR1 is ENHRY and CDR2 is SYGVKD. CDR3 DNA sequence: TGTGCCATCAGTAAAGAGGATCAGCCCCAGCATTTT. Its translation is CAISKEDQPQHF.

The rearrangement uses TRBV6-2 or TRBV6-3 and TRBJ1-2; D is possibly TRBD1 (5 bases). CDR3 length: 13 residues. The germline V and J ends were trimmed by 4 bases and 2 bases, with 8 bases remaining between them. Germline CDR1 MNHEY, CDR2 SVGEGT. The CDR3 DNA reads TGTGCCAGCAGTTTGCAGGGCAACTATGGCTACACCTTC. Protein product: CASSLQGNYGYTF.

The chain joins TRBV5-1 to TRBJ2-1; D is uncertain. This CDR3 has 16 residues. The germline CDR1 and CDR2 sequences are SGHRS and YFSETQ. Trimming left V 0 bases short and J 8 bases short, with 18 bases between. The CDR3 nucleotides read TGCGCCAGCAGCTTGGGGGTATTGGCGGCCACGGATGAGCAGTTCTTC. Amino acids: CASSLGVLAATDEQFF.

This clone counts as medium-sized. The chain is built from TRBV2 and TRBJ1-1; 9 positions agree with TRBD1. The CDR3 has 13 amino acids. V shed 8 bases, J shed 2 bases, and the junction held 3 bases outside the gene matches. Germline V gene lookup returns CDR1 SNHLY and CDR2 FYNNEI. The CDR3 sequence: CASGQGRNTEAFF. CDR3 coding DNA: TGTGCCAGCGGACAGGGGAGAAACACTGAAGCTTTCTTT.

This clone was seen only once. The chain has TRBV6-6 and TRBJ2-7, with 7 bases aligning to TRBD1. Germline loops: CDR1 MNHNY, CDR2 SVGAGI (reference sequence). The CDR3 is made up of 15 amino acids. J was trimmed by 6 bases and V by 5 bases; bases with no gene match: 13. The CDR3 loop reads CASSSNRGLVSEQYF. The CDR3, as DNA: TGTGCCAGCAGTAGTAACAGGGGCCTAGTGTCCGAGCAGTACTTC.

The chain joins TRBV12-5 to TRBJ1-3, with D possibly matching TRBD1 (6 bases). Germline V gene lookup returns CDR1 LGHNT and CDR2 FRNRAP. Trimming stripped 6 bases from V and 2 bases from J, with 11 bases between. The CDR3 is 14 residues long. The DNA of the CDR3 is TGTGCTAGTGGAGCGGGACATGCTGGAAACACCATATATTTT. Translated, it gives CASGAGHAGNTIYF.

The rearrangement uses TRBV7-9 and TRBJ2-1; a weak D match, TRBD1 (6 bases). V shed 3 bases and J shed 3 bases, with 9 bases lying between them. The CDR3 runs 14 residues. Germline CDR1 is SEHNR and CDR2 is FQNEAQ (reference sequence). CDR3 in DNA: TGTGCCAGCAGCTTTGAGGGGGACTACAATGAGCAGTTCTTC. This encodes CASSFEGDYNEQFF.

A single count supports this clone. The chain recombines TRBV3-1 (or the pseudogene TRBV3-2) with TRBJ1-2, with no clear D. The V gene lost 2 bases and the J gene lost 4 bases, with 20 bases spanning the gap. This CDR3 has 17 residues. CDR1 and CDR2 from the germline V gene are LGHDT and YNNKEL (reference sequence). CDR3 amino acids: CASSQLTPWAAGYGYTF. In DNA, the CDR3 is TGTGCCAGCAGCCAACTAACGCCGTGGGCTGCGGGCTATGGCTACACCTTC.

CDR3 nucleotide sequence: TGCAGCGTTGAAGATCCAGGGAACGAGCAGTACTTC. It yields the protein CSVEDPGNEQYF. This rearrangement joins TRBV29-1 to TRBJ2-7, with D possibly being TRBD1 (5 bases). This CDR3 region has 12 residues. Trimming left V 0 bases short and J 5 bases short, with 8 bases between. Germline CDR1 SQVTM, CDR2 ANQGSEA.

The J gene is TRBJ1-5, the V gene TRBV7-2; D is unresolved. The V gene lost 1 base and the J gene lost 4 bases, with 5 bases spanning the gap. This CDR3 comprises 13 residues. The V gene's germline CDR1 is SGHTA and CDR2 FQGNSA. This CDR3 is CASSLDMNQPQHF. CDR3 coding DNA: TGTGCCAGCAGCTTAGACATGAATCAGCCCCAGCATTTT.

The chain carries TRBV27 and TRBJ1-2; tentative D call: TRBD1 (6 bases). Trimming removed 3 bases from V and 4 bases from J, with 12 bases in between. The germline V gene encodes CDR1 MNHEY and CDR2 SMNVEV (reference sequence). This CDR3 has 14 residues. The CDR3 is CASSLRTGLYGYTF. DNA of the CDR3: TGTGCCAGCAGTTTGCGAACAGGGCTCTATGGCTACACCTTC.

V usage is TRBV29-1 and J usage is TRBJ2-7, with D tentatively TRBD2 (6 bases). The V end was cut by 3 bases, the J end by 5 bases, with 17 bases between. The CDR3 totals 14 residues. Looked up from germline, CDR1 is SQVTM and CDR2 is ANQGSEA. CDR3 sequence (DNA): TGCAGCGTTGAGGGAGGTCTAGGGGCCCACGAGCAGTACTTC. Translated: CSVEGGLGAHEQYF.

DNA of the CDR3: TGTGCCAGCAGCTCAGCACAGGGGGCAGATACGCAGTATTTT. Encoded protein: CASSSAQGADTQYF. J is TRBJ2-3 and V is TRBV11-3; 8 positions match TRBD1. The CDR3 contains 14 residues. The germline V gene has CDR1 SGHNT and CDR2 YENEEA. V shed 4 bases, J shed 4 bases, and the junction held 4 bases outside the gene matches.

The chain is built from TRBV4-3 and TRBJ1-4; D is possibly TRBD1 (6 bases). V gave up 0 bases and J gave up 5 bases, with 10 bases separating them. The CDR3 is made up of 15 amino acids. Germline V gives CDR1 LGHNA, CDR2 YSLEER. The CDR3 loop is CASSQEGARNEKLFF. The DNA for the CDR3 is TGCGCCAGCAGCCAAGAGGGGGCTAGAAATGAAAAACTGTTTTTT.

This clone was counted once. The chain joins TRBV11-2 to TRBJ1-6, with 8 bases matching TRBD1. The germline gives CDR1 SGHAT, CDR2 FQNNGV. The CDR3 loop spans 14 amino acids. The J segment lost 14 bases and the V segment lost 5 bases, leaving 11 bases of the junction unmatched. The CDR3 here is CASSRAGQASTLHF. In DNA, the CDR3 is TGTGCCAGCAGCCGCGCGGGACAGGCATCCACCCTCCACTTT.

The chain joins TRBV6-5 to TRBJ1-1; D is unresolved. The CDR3 length is 10 residues. Germline loops: CDR1 MNHEY, CDR2 SVGAGI. V was cut by 6 bases and J by 11 bases, with 10 bases left in between. CDR3 in amino acids: CASSLLEAFF. The CDR3 DNA follows: TGTGCCAGCAGCCTCCTCGAGGCTTTCTTT.

Note on this clone: One junction end disagrees with the germline gene, perhaps due to a read error. The chain has TRBV7-2 and TRBJ1-5, with a weak D call TRBD1 (5 bases). The germline V gene has CDR1 SGHTA and CDR2 FQGNSA. This CDR3 comprises 15 residues. CDR3 protein: CASGLSQGSNQPQHF. Written as DNA, the CDR3 is TGTGCCAGCGGCTTAAGTCAGGGTAGCAATCAGCCCCAGCATTTT.

The J gene is TRBJ2-7, the V gene TRBV29-1, with D maybe TRBD1 (6 bases). The V end was cut by 3 bases, the J end by 3 bases, with 9 bases between. This CDR3 region has 12 residues. In germline, CDR1 is SQVTM, CDR2 ANQGSEA. As DNA, the CDR3 is TGCAGCGTTGAGGGGGCGGGCTACGAGCAGTACTTC. This translates into CSVEGAGYEQYF.

The gene calls are TRBV3-1 (or the pseudogene TRBV3-2) and TRBJ1-3; 8 bases map to TRBD1. The J segment lost 0 bases and the V segment lost 1 base, leaving 2 bases of the junction unmatched. Per germline, CDR1 LGHDT and CDR2 YNNKEL (reference sequence). CDR3 length: 16 amino acids. CDR3 amino acids: CASSQGGQVSGNTIYF. As DNA, the CDR3 is TGTGCCAGCAGCCAAGGGGGACAGGTCTCTGGAAACACCATATATTTT.

V is TRBV25-1 and J is TRBJ1-3; D gene ambiguous. The germline V gene encodes CDR1 MGHDK and CDR2 SYGVNS. V lost 6 bases to trimming and J lost 0 bases, with 9 bases between them. This CDR3 region has 14 residues. The CDR3 bases are TGTGCCAGCAGCTCGGGGATCTCTGGAAACACCATATATTTT. Translated: CASSSGISGNTIYF.